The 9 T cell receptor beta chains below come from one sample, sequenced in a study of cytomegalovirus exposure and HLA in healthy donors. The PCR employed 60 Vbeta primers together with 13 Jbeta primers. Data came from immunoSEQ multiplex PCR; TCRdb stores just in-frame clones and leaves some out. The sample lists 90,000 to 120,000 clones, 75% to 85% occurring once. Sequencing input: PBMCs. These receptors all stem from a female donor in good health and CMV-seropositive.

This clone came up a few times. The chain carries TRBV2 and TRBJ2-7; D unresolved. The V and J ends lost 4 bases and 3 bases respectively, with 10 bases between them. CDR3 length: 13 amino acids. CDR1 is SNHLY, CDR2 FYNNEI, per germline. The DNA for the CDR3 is TGTGCCAGCAGTGCGGTGACAAGCTACGAGCAGTACTTC. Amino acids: CASSAVTSYEQYF.

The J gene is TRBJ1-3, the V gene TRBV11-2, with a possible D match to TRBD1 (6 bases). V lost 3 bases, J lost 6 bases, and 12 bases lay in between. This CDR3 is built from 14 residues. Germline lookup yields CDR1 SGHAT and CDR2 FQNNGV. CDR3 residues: CASSLDRAANTIYF. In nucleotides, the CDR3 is TGTGCCAGCAGCTTGGACAGAGCCGCAAACACCATATATTTT.

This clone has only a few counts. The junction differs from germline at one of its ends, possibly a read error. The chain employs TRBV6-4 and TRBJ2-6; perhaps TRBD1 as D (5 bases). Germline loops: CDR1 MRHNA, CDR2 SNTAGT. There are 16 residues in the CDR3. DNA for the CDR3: TGTGCCAGCAGTGATGACTCAGGGTTAGGGGCCAACGGCCTGACTTTC. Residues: CASSDDSGLGANGLTF.

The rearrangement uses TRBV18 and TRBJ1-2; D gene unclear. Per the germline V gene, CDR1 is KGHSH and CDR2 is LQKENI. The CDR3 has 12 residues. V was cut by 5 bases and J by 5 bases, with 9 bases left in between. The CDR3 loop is CASSNPGYGYTF. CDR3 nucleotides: TGTGCCAGCTCAAACCCGGGTTATGGCTACACCTTC.

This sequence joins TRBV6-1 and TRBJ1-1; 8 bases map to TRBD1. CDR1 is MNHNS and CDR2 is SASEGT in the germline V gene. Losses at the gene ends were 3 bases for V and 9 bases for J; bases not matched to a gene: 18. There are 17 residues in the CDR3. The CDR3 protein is CASSEVDRESLSPKAFF. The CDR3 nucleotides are TGTGCCAGCAGTGAGGTGGACAGGGAAAGCCTCTCGCCGAAAGCTTTCTTT.

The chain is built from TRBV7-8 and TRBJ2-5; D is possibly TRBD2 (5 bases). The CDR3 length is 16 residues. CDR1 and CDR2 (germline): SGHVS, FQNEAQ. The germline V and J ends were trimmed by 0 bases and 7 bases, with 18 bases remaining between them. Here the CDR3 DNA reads TGTGCCAGCAGCTTAGCCTCCCCGAGGTCCGAGGGGACCCAGTACTTC. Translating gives CASSLASPRSEGTQYF.

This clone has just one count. The CDR3 reads CASTTGQGAREQYF. CDR3 in DNA: TGTGCCAGCACTACGGGACAGGGGGCTAGAGAGCAGTACTTC. The chain has TRBV27 and TRBJ2-5; 12 positions match TRBD1. Germline V gives CDR1 MNHEY, CDR2 SMNVEV (reference sequence). J gave up 11 bases and V 7 bases, and 11 bases lay outside the gene matches. The CDR3 is 14 amino acids.

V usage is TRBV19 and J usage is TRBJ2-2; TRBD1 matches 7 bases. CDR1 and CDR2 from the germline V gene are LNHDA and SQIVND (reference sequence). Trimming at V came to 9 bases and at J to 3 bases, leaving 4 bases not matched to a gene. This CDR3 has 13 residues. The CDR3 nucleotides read TGTGCCAGCCTCGGGACAGACACCGGGGAGCTGTTTTTT. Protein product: CASLGTDTGELFF.

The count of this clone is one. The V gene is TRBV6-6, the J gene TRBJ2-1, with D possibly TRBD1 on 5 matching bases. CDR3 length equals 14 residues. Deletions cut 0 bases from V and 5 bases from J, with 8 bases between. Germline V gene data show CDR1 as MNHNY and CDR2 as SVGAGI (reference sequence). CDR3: CASSYSRQNNEQFF. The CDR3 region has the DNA TGTGCCAGCAGTTACTCGAGACAGAACAATGAGCAGTTCTTC.